The present T cell receptor beta chain was sequenced within a study of T cells in Graves' hyperthyroidism and ophthalmopathy. Points from the study as a whole: Expanded thyroid clonotypes (above 0.001) were mostly also found in blood. Separating ophthalmopathy from stable hyperthyroidism was achieved by a 13 V-J model.

The PBMCs studied were ones that came from 10 ml fresh peripheral blood. Trimming stripped 4 bases from V and 4 bases from J, with 16 bases between. The germline V gene encodes CDR1 SGHRS and CDR2 YFSETQ. CDR3 length: 15 residues. TCR beta CDR3 sequences were amplified from RNA transcripts. First-round RT-PCR with HTBI primers amplified the TCR CDR3 region. Via MiXCR, TCRdb re-called the multiplex PCR reads, giving one row per CDR3 protein. The sample includes approximately 370,000 distinct CDR3 sequences, roughly 15% of them seen just once. In the case of this clonotype: The antigen is not known.

The sample consisted of blood. The chain joins TRBV5-1 to TRBJ2-3, with D maybe TRBD2 (5 bases). This clonotype originated in a woman aged 25 to 39 with Graves' hyperthyroidism that later progressed to Graves' ophthalmopathy. The CDR3 reads CASSLEGEVPDTQYF. The CDR3 DNA sequence: TGCGCCAGCAGCCTAGAGGGAGAAGTCCCAGATACGCAGTATTTT.